This T cell receptor (beta chain) is drawn from a study of tumor-infiltrating lymphocytes in primary liver carcinoma. In the case of this clonotype: Its specificity is not known. Being one base from a much bigger clone, this may be a read error.

The study co-extracted DNA and RNA from around 20-30 mg of unsorted bulk tissue. With a constant-region primer, TCR beta cDNA was made from 450 to 500 ng of total RNA. Three-round nested multiplex PCR performed with slightly modified ARM-PCR produced the TCR beta libraries. TCRdb processed the multiplex PCR reads anew with MiXCR; each CDR3 protein has one entry. The profile covers about 120,000 distinct CDR3 sequences, with 55% to 75% appearing a single time and around 9.7% taken by the ten largest. Findings and limits, study-wide: Tumor region pairs overlapped more than did tumor-adjacent and tumor-blood pairs. It was observed that only about 7-24% of the top clones appeared in every one of the five tumor regions. It was in tumors, not blood, that the top-250-clone fraction was significantly higher (p = 0.039).

The TCR was taken from a woman aged 55-69 years with primary liver carcinoma and hepatitis B virus infection. The sample was liver tumor tissue from sampling region 1. As for subset: tumor region T1, superior pole.

The CDR3 sequence: CASRKGRGMYEQYF. CDR3 DNA: TGTGCCAGCAGAAAGGGACGGGGGATGTACGAGCAGTACTTC. The rearrangement links TRBV6-6 to TRBJ2-7; D is possibly TRBD2 (6 bases). This CDR3 has 14 amino acids. CDR1 and CDR2 from the germline V gene are MNHNY and SVGAGI (reference sequence). V was cut by 6 bases and J by 4 bases, with 16 bases left in between.